A single sample gave rise to the 8 T cell receptor beta chains below, sequenced in a study of Ad26.COV2.S vaccination and SARS-CoV-2 variants. Profiling relied on immunoSEQ multiplex PCR, and the TCRdb table lists in-frame clones only, not all of them. The table has about 390,000 clones, less than 90% seen once. As to treatment: 15 to 20 received Ad26.COV2.S at low or high dose, single or two shots; about 5 received placebo; per-sample allocation not given. Day 63 after the first vaccine or placebo injection was the time point for sampling. The input for sequencing was peripheral blood, taken in a trial of Ad26.COV2.S vaccine versus placebo. The source is a person between 18 and 65 years old who received the Ad26.COV2.S COVID-19 vaccine or a placebo.

The rearrangement links TRBV7-6 to TRBJ1-2, with a possible D match to TRBD1 (6 bases). CDR1 and CDR2 (germline): SGHVS, FNYEAQ. With 4 bases removed from V and 4 bases from J, the gap between germline ends came to 16 bases. CDR3 length: 15 residues. The CDR3 here is CASSYLDSRSYGYTF. The DNA for the CDR3 is TGTGCCAGCAGCTACCTGGACAGCCGGTCCTATGGCTACACCTTC. Full variable domain (rest looked up from reference TRBV7-6 and TRBJ1-2): GAGVSQSPRYKVTKRGQDVALRCDPISGHVSLYWYRQALGQGPEFLTYFNYEAQQDKSGLPNDRFSAERPEGSISTLTIQRTEQRDSAMYRCASSYLDSRSYGYTFGSGTRLTVV.

V usage is TRBV7-2 and J usage is TRBJ2-7; D is possibly TRBD1 or TRBD2 (5 bases each). Trimming pared 3 bases from V and 4 bases from J, leaving 19 bases between. This CDR3 is 16 amino acids long. Germline CDR1 is SGHTA and CDR2 is FQGNSA. The CDR3 DNA sequence: TGTGCCAGCAGCTTGGCGGGCCCAGGGATAGTTTACGAGCAGTACTTC. Its protein is CASSLAGPGIVYEQYF.

V usage is TRBV6-2 or TRBV6-3 and J usage is TRBJ1-2, with D possibly TRBD1 on 5 matching bases. Germline loops: CDR1 MNHEY, CDR2 SVGEGT. Trimming stripped 6 bases from V and 1 base from J, with 6 bases between. The CDR3 is 12 residues long. As DNA, the CDR3 is TGTGCCAGCAGCCAGGGTAACTATGGCTACACCTTC. Protein product: CASSQGNYGYTF.

The chain has TRBV4-2 and TRBJ2-7; 10 positions agree with TRBD2. Germline CDR1 is LGHNA and CDR2 is YNFKEQ. The junction had 5 bases not matched to a gene; V was cut back by 4 bases and J by 5 bases. CDR3 length: 14 amino acids. The CDR3 DNA reads TGTGCCAGCAGCCCGGGACTAGCGCGGGACGAGCAGTACTTC. As protein: CASSPGLARDEQYF.

This chain links TRBV6-5 with TRBJ1-2, with a possible D match to TRBD1 (5 bases). Trimming pared 8 bases from V and 0 bases from J, leaving 16 bases between. The V gene's germline CDR1 is MNHEY and CDR2 SVGAGI. CDR3 length: 15 residues. CDR3 amino acids: CASGRRDGTNYGYTF. The CDR3 region has the DNA TGTGCCAGCGGGCGCCGGGACGGTACTAACTATGGCTACACCTTC.

The V gene is TRBV11-2, the J gene TRBJ1-3, with D unresolved. Germline-derived CDR1 and CDR2 are SGHAT and FQNNGV. V was shortened by 4 bases and J by 3 bases, with 19 bases between the two germline ends. The CDR3 runs to 17 residues. The CDR3 reads CASSSKYRTEVGNTIYF. CDR3 nucleotide sequence: TGTGCCAGCAGCTCCAAATACCGGACCGAAGTTGGAAACACCATATATTTT.

The genes are TRBV3-1 (or the pseudogene TRBV3-2) and TRBJ1-2; 9 bases are shared with TRBD1. The CDR3 is made up of 15 amino acids. Germline CDR1 LGHDT, CDR2 YNNKEL (reference sequence). J was trimmed by 5 bases and V by 3 bases; bases with no gene match: 7. CDR3 nucleotide sequence: TGTGCCAGCAGCCAGGGACAGGGAAGGGGGTATGGCTACACCTTC. Amino acid sequence: CASSQGQGRGYGYTF.

The J gene is TRBJ2-1, the V gene TRBV11-2; 8 nucleotides align to TRBD1. The germline CDR1 and CDR2 sequences are SGHAT and FQNNGV. The ends lost 7 bases at V and 4 bases at J; junction bases unmatched: 6. The CDR3 consists of 14 residues. The DNA for the CDR3 is TGTGCCAGCAATTCCGGGACAGGATACAATGAGCAGTTCTTC. This gives the protein CASNSGTGYNEQFF. The full variable domain, its missing parts supplied by reference TRBV11-2 and TRBJ2-1, is EAGVAQSPRYKIIEKRQSVAFWCNPISGHATLYWYQQILGQGPKLLIQFQNNGVVDDSQLPKDRFSAERLKGVDSTLKIQPAKLEDSAVYLCASNSGTGYNEQFFGPGTRLTVL.